This is a list of T cell receptor beta chains from one sample in a study of T cell changes during pregnancy in multiple sclerosis. This table comes from immunoSEQ multiplex PCR, and its TCRdb copy is limited to in-frame clones, with some not included. The sample gives roughly 110,000 clones, 85% to 95% of which show up once; approximately 1.6% is in the top ten. Sequencing used peripheral blood, obtained after pregnancy. The receptors derive from a female donor with multiple sclerosis, enrolled in a pregnancy study. CDR3s include the opening cysteine and the closing phenylalanine or tryptophan. A D gene is named only where the DNA matches it firmly. Rows may omit the clone size; those that give it use once, few, many or a size class.

cdr3_nt cdr3_aa clone_size v_call cdr3_length j_call d_call
TGTGCCAGCAGCTTCTACCTAGCTGCGGATACGCAGTATTTT CASSFYLAADTQYF . TRBV7-9 14 TRBJ2-3 .
TGTGCCAGCAGCCGCTCCGGGACTAGCGAGGAGACCCAGTACTTC CASSRSGTSEETQYF . TRBV7-9 15 TRBJ2-5 TRBD2
TGTGCCAGCAGTCCCATGACAGGGGGTGGGGCCCAGTACTTC CASSPMTGGGAQYF . TRBV6-5 14 TRBJ2-5 TRBD1
TGTGCCAGCAGCTTGGAGGAGGGGGGGGTGTTCTCCTACAATGAGCAGTTCTTC CASSLEEGGVFSYNEQFF . TRBV5-5 18 TRBJ2-1 .
TGTGCCAGTAGTAAACAGGGGAGCAATCAGCCCCAGCATTTT CASSKQGSNQPQHF few TRBV19 14 TRBJ1-5 TRBD1
TGTGCCAGCAGTTTTCGCCGGGTAGGATATGGCTACACCTTC CASSFRRVGYGYTF . TRBV28 14 TRBJ1-2 .
TGCGCCAGCAGCTATACAGGGGGCAAGTACGAGCAGTACTTC CASSYTGGKYEQYF . TRBV5-1 14 TRBJ2-7 TRBD1
TGTGCCAGTAGTAAAAGGACAGGCAATCAGCCCCAGCATTTT CASSKRTGNQPQHF . TRBV19 14 TRBJ1-5 .
TGTGCCAGTACCCGTATAGAAGCGGGGGGAGACAATGAGCAGTTCTTC CASTRIEAGGDNEQFF . TRBV19 16 TRBJ2-1 TRBD2
TGTGCCAGCAGTTTCTCCTCAGGGGTGGGGAGCACTGAAGCTTTCTTT CASSFSSGVGSTEAFF . TRBV27 16 TRBJ1-1 .
TGTGCCAGCAGCTTACGGTCTGGCTACACCTTC CASSLRSGYTF . TRBV7-9 11 TRBJ1-2 .
TGTGCCAGCAGCTTGGGTGTCGTCGTCTATGGCTACACCTTC CASSLGVVVYGYTF . TRBV5-4 14 TRBJ1-2 .
TGCAGCGTTGCCAGGAACACTGAAGCTTTCTTT CSVARNTEAFF . TRBV29-1 11 TRBJ1-1 .
TGTGCCAGCAGCTTGGATTTGGGGACAGAGCAGTACTTC CASSLDLGTEQYF . TRBV5-4 13 TRBJ2-7 .
TGTGCCAGCAGTTACTCGGAAGGGGGTAATTCACCCCTCCACTTT CASSYSEGGNSPLHF once TRBV6-6 15 TRBJ1-6 .
TGTGCCAGCAGCGTAGAAGCGGGGGCCCCTAGAGAGCAGTACTTC CASSVEAGAPREQYF . TRBV9 15 TRBJ2-7 TRBD2
TGTGCCAATGGACAGGGAGCCACCGGGGAGCTGTTTTTT CANGQGATGELFF . TRBV10-3 13 TRBJ2-2 TRBD1
TGTGCCAGCAGCTTCCTTACTAGCGGGAGTTTGAGCGAGCAGTACTTC CASSFLTSGSLSEQYF . TRBV13 16 TRBJ2-7 TRBD2
TGTGCCAGCAGCCACTTATTCGGGACAGGCCCGGCGAATGAGCAGTTCTTC CASSHLFGTGPANEQFF . TRBV11-2 17 TRBJ2-1 TRBD1
TGTGCCAGCATCAAATACATGAACACTGAAGCTTTCTTT CASIKYMNTEAFF . TRBV2 13 TRBJ1-1 .
TGTGCCAGCAGAATAGGGGCCCAAGAGACCCAGTACTTC CASRIGAQETQYF . TRBV28 13 TRBJ2-5 .
TGTGCCAGCAGCTTGGGAGGAACAGATACGCAGTATTTT CASSLGGTDTQYF . TRBV5-6 13 TRBJ2-3 .
TGTGCCAGCAGTTCACAGGGGGAGAACACTGAAGCTTTCTTT CASSSQGENTEAFF . TRBV6-1 14 TRBJ1-1 TRBD1
TGCGCCAGCAGCTTGACGACCGGGGGTCAGCCCCAGCATTTT CASSLTTGGQPQHF . TRBV5-1 14 TRBJ1-5 .
TGCAGCGTTGACTTCCAAGGCGCGGGAGCACTCCGGAGCACAGATACGCAGTATTTT CSVDFQGAGALRSTDTQYF . TRBV29-1 19 TRBJ2-3 TRBD2
TGTGCCAGCAGGGGACTAGCGGGAGCGGGCGAGCAGTACTTC CASRGLAGAGEQYF . TRBV27 14 TRBJ2-7 TRBD2
TGTGCCAGTAGTACAACAGGGAGTGAGCAGTTCTTC CASSTTGSEQFF . TRBV19 12 TRBJ2-1 .
TGTGCCAGCAGCCAGGACAGGGGGAAGGAGACCCAGTACTTC CASSQDRGKETQYF . TRBV11-2 14 TRBJ2-5 TRBD1
TGTGCCAGCAGCTCGGACAGTCCCCCCTACGAGCAGTACTTC CASSSDSPPYEQYF few TRBV14 14 TRBJ2-7 .
TGTGCCAGCAGCTTGACAGGGATCTCTGGAAACACCATATATTTT CASSLTGISGNTIYF . TRBV5-5 15 TRBJ1-3 .
TGTGCCAGCAGGGAAGGGACTTCCGGCTACGAGCAGTACTTC CASREGTSGYEQYF . TRBV2 14 TRBJ2-7 .
TGTGCCAGCAGCGAGTTCGGGGGAGCGGGAATAAACACCGGGGAGCTGTTTTTT CASSEFGGAGINTGELFF . TRBV7-7 18 TRBJ2-2 TRBD2
TGCAGCGTAAAAAGGGGGTCTAGCGGGAGTGAGCAGTTCTTC CSVKRGSSGSEQFF . TRBV29-1 14 TRBJ2-1 TRBD2
TGTGCCAGCAGTGGACAGGATGATAATGAAAAACTGTTTTTT CASSGQDDNEKLFF . TRBV28 14 TRBJ1-4 TRBD1
TGTGCCAGCGGGCGCACTCCACAAGATACGCAGTATTTT CASGRTPQDTQYF . TRBV2 13 TRBJ2-3 .
TGTGCCACCAGCAGAGACAGGGACAGGTGGAATTCACCCCTCCACTTT CATSRDRDRWNSPLHF . TRBV15 16 TRBJ1-6 TRBD1
TGTGCCAGCAGCGCATTGGTAGCTGGCTACACCTTC CASSALVAGYTF . TRBV7-8 12 TRBJ1-2 .
TGTGCCAGCAGTCCCAATCACCCGGGACAGGGCAGTATAGGCGGATTTGGGGAGCAGTACTTC CASSPNHPGQGSIGGFGEQYF . TRBV27 21 TRBJ2-7 TRBD1
TGTGCCAGCAGTGAACCGGGGGGCAGGGATGGCGATGAGCAGTTCTTC CASSEPGGRDGDEQFF . TRBV25-1 16 TRBJ2-1 .
TGTGCCAGCAGCCTAGTGGACAGGACTGAAGCTTTCTTT CASSLVDRTEAFF . TRBV14 13 TRBJ1-1 TRBD1
TGTGCCAGTAGTGACACAGCCGGGACATCCGTACCAGCTTTCTTT CASSDTAGTSVPAFF . TRBV19 15 TRBJ1-1 .
TGTGCCAGCTCACGTAATGACAGGACGCTCCACGACACTGAAGCTTTCTTT CASSRNDRTLHDTEAFF . TRBV18 17 TRBJ1-1 .